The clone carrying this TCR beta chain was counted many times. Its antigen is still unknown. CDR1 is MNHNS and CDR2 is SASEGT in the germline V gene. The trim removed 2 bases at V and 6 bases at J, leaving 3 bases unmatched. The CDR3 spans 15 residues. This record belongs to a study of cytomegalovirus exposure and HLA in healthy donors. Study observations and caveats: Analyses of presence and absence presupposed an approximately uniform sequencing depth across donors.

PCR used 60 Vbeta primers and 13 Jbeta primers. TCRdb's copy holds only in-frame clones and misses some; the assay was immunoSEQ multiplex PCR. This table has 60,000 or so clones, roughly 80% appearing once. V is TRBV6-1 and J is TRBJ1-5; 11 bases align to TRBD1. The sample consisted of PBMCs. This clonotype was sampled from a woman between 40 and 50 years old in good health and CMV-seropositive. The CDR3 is CASSERTGGGQPQHF. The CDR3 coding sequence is TGTGCCAGCAGTGAACGGACAGGGGGCGGTCAGCCCCAGCATTTT.